Following are 4 T cell receptor beta chains from one sample sequenced in a study of CD8 T cells in Susac syndrome. It was with random hexamers that roughly 0.45 to 1 ug RNA was reverse transcribed. TCRdb re-called the immunoSEQ multiplex PCR reads with MiXCR, one entry per CDR3 protein. This table holds some 140,000 distinct CDR3 sequences, 85% to 95% found once. Sequences were obtained from CD8+ T cells from PBMCs. These receptor sequences come from a human donor with Susac syndrome.

The J gene is TRBJ1-2, the V gene TRBV12-3 or TRBV12-4, with a possible D match to TRBD1 (5 bases). V was shortened by 5 bases and J by 8 bases, with 21 bases between the two germline ends. The CDR3 loop spans 15 amino acids. The CDR3 sequence is CASSPSWDVLGGYTF. In DNA, the CDR3 is TGTGCCAGCAGTCCGTCTTGGGACGTCCTTGGGGGCTACACCTTC.

The V call is TRBV12-3 or TRBV12-4, the J call TRBJ2-7; the match to TRBD2 covers 11 bases. The CDR3 sequence is 16 residues long. J gave up 3 bases and V 7 bases, and 11 bases lay outside the gene matches. CDR3 bases: TGTGCCAGCACCCCCGGGGGACTAGCGGACCACTACGAGCAGTACTTC. It encodes CASTPGGLADHYEQYF.

This chain links TRBV14 with TRBJ2-3; D is unclear. Trimming shortened V by 1 base and J by 8 bases, and 25 bases separated the two germline ends. CDR1 is SGHDN and CDR2 is FVKESK in the germline V gene. The length of the CDR3 is 18 residues. CDR3 bases: TGTGCCAGCAGCCAAGGGCCCCCTGGCTCCAGTTCGTACGGTACGCAGTATTTT. It translates to CASSQGPPGSSSYGTQYF. Together with reference TRBV14 and TRBJ2-3, the CDR3 gives the full variable domain: EAGVTQFPSHSVIEKGQTVTLRCDPISGHDNLYWYRRVMGKEIKFLLHFVKESKQDESGMPNNRFLAERTGGTYSTLKVQPAELEDSGVYFCASSQGPPGSSSYGTQYFGPGTRLTVL.

CDR3 region: CASSPSGSYYGYTF. In nucleotides, the CDR3 is TGTGCCAGCAGCCCCTCCGGATCTTACTATGGCTACACCTTC. The V and J genes are TRBV9 and TRBJ1-2, with D hard to call. Germline V CDR1 and CDR2: SGDLS, YYNGEE. CDR3 size: 14 residues. The V and J ends lost 4 bases and 3 bases respectively, with 13 bases between them.